The rows below give T cell receptor beta chains drawn from one sample of a study of blood T cell repertoires in COVID-19. Using immunoSEQ multiplex PCR, the repertoire was profiled, and TCRdb retains in-frame clones only, with some absent. The data show 140,000 to 150,000 clones, with 75% to 90% seen just once and over 35% held by the top ten. Sequencing was done on a sample of peripheral blood. The receptor set was obtained from a human donor in a cohort sampled during active COVID-19. CDR3s include the opening cysteine and the closing phenylalanine or tryptophan. The order of the fields is clone size, D gene, V gene, J gene, CDR3 protein, CDR3 DNA. The D gene is left open where the match is weak. Rows give clone size only sometimes, using once, few, many, or a class for an expanded clone.

abundance: -; d_gene: -; v_gene: TRBV2; j_gene: TRBJ2-2; CDR3aa: CASSVQQVTGELFF; CDR3nt: TGTGCCAGCAGTGTCCAGCAGGTCACCGGGGAGCTGTTTTTT
abundance: -; d_gene: -; v_gene: TRBV9; j_gene: TRBJ1-1; CDR3aa: CASSHKRAGARTEAFF; CDR3nt: TGTGCCAGCAGCCACAAAAGAGCAGGGGCGAGGACTGAAGCTTTCTTT
abundance: -; d_gene: -; v_gene: TRBV12-3/TRBV12-4; j_gene: TRBJ2-2; CDR3aa: CASTPGFRELFF; CDR3nt: TGTGCCAGCACCCCAGGGTTCAGGGAGCTGTTTTTT
abundance: -; d_gene: TRBD1; v_gene: TRBV4-1; j_gene: TRBJ1-2; CDR3aa: CASSPPTGGRISQVRNYGYTF; CDR3nt: TGCGCCAGCAGCCCCCCCACAGGGGGAAGGATTTCGCAGGTTCGGAACTATGGCTACACCTTC
abundance: once; d_gene: TRBD2; v_gene: TRBV12-5; j_gene: TRBJ2-3; CDR3aa: CASGPPAGGADTQYF; CDR3nt: TGTGCTAGTGGTCCTCCGGCGGGAGGGGCAGATACGCAGTATTTT
abundance: -; d_gene: TRBD2; v_gene: TRBV19; j_gene: TRBJ2-3; CDR3aa: CASRAGLAGTQYF; CDR3nt: TGTGCCAGTAGGGCGGGACTAGCGGGAACGCAGTATTTT
abundance: -; d_gene: -; v_gene: TRBV11-2; j_gene: TRBJ2-5; CDR3aa: CASSLAQETQYF; CDR3nt: TGTGCCAGCAGCTTAGCTCAAGAGACCCAGTACTTC
abundance: -; d_gene: -; v_gene: TRBV7-2; j_gene: TRBJ2-1; CDR3aa: CASSFVGTLGEQFF; CDR3nt: TGTGCCAGCAGCTTCGTCGGGACTCTAGGTGAGCAGTTCTTC
abundance: -; d_gene: TRBD1; v_gene: TRBV6-5; j_gene: TRBJ1-4; CDR3aa: CASRGRGFEKLFF; CDR3nt: TGTGCCAGCAGGGGCAGGGGGTTTGAAAAACTGTTTTTT
abundance: -; d_gene: -; v_gene: TRBV30; j_gene: TRBJ1-6; CDR3aa: CASTPGASNSPLHF; CDR3nt: TGTGCCTCAACTCCAGGGGCAAGTAATTCACCCCTCCACTTT
abundance: -; d_gene: -; v_gene: TRBV2; j_gene: TRBJ2-1; CDR3aa: CASSVLNEQFF; CDR3nt: TGTGCCAGCTCAGTTTTGAATGAGCAGTTCTTC
abundance: -; d_gene: -; v_gene: TRBV5-6; j_gene: TRBJ2-1; CDR3aa: CASSLADNEQFF; CDR3nt: TGTGCCAGCAGCTTGGCGGACAATGAGCAGTTCTTC
abundance: -; d_gene: -; v_gene: TRBV19; j_gene: TRBJ1-4; CDR3aa: CASTGGGTNEKLFF; CDR3nt: TGTGCCAGTACCGGTGGTGGAACTAATGAAAAACTGTTTTTT
abundance: -; d_gene: TRBD2; v_gene: TRBV29-1; j_gene: TRBJ2-1; CDR3aa: CSGLAGGGGEQFF; CDR3nt: TGCAGCGGATTAGCGGGAGGGGGTGGAGAGCAGTTCTTC
abundance: -; d_gene: TRBD1; v_gene: TRBV5-4; j_gene: TRBJ1-3; CDR3aa: CASSSRTGGNTIYF; CDR3nt: TGTGCCAGCAGCTCCCGGACAGGGGGAAACACCATATATTTT
abundance: -; d_gene: -; v_gene: TRBV10-3; j_gene: TRBJ2-2; CDR3aa: CAISVSAGANGELFF; CDR3nt: TGTGCCATCAGTGTCTCCGCGGGGGCAAACGGGGAGCTGTTTTTT
abundance: many; d_gene: TRBD2; v_gene: TRBV13; j_gene: TRBJ2-3; CDR3aa: CASSLNTGGTDTQYF; CDR3nt: TGTGCCAGCAGCTTAAATACGGGGGGAACAGATACGCAGTATTTT
abundance: -; d_gene: -; v_gene: TRBV3-1/TRBV3-2; j_gene: TRBJ1-2; CDR3aa: CASSQGQRGYTF; CDR3nt: TGTGCCAGCAGCCAAGGACAGAGAGGCTACACCTTC
abundance: -; d_gene: -; v_gene: TRBV27; j_gene: TRBJ2-5; CDR3aa: CASSRDQETQYF; CDR3nt: TGTGCCAGCAGCAGGGACCAAGAGACCCAGTACTTC
abundance: -; d_gene: TRBD2; v_gene: TRBV6-5; j_gene: TRBJ2-5; CDR3aa: CASRERLAGPETQYF; CDR3nt: TGTGCCAGCAGAGAGAGACTAGCGGGACCGGAGACCCAGTACTTC
abundance: -; d_gene: TRBD1; v_gene: TRBV6-1; j_gene: TRBJ1-2; CDR3aa: CASSELQGGSYGYTF; CDR3nt: TGTGCCAGCAGTGAGCTACAGGGGGGGAGCTATGGCTACACCTTC
abundance: -; d_gene: -; v_gene: TRBV29-1; j_gene: TRBJ1-1; CDR3aa: CSVGRGGMNTEAFF; CDR3nt: TGCAGCGTTGGCCGGGGGGGGATGAACACTGAAGCTTTCTTT
abundance: -; d_gene: -; v_gene: TRBV5-1; j_gene: TRBJ2-1; CDR3aa: CASSLGHRGNEQFF; CDR3nt: TGCGCCAGCAGCTTGGGGCATAGGGGCAATGAGCAGTTCTTC
abundance: few; d_gene: -; v_gene: TRBV6-5; j_gene: TRBJ2-1; CDR3aa: CASSYSKLSRYNEQFF; CDR3nt: TGTGCCAGCAGTTACTCGAAGCTGTCCCGCTACAATGAGCAGTTCTTC
abundance: -; d_gene: TRBD1; v_gene: TRBV7-9; j_gene: TRBJ1-2; CDR3aa: CASSLASQGAGYGYTF; CDR3nt: TGTGCCAGCAGCTTAGCAAGTCAGGGGGCTGGCTATGGCTACACCTTC
abundance: -; d_gene: -; v_gene: TRBV11-3; j_gene: TRBJ2-3; CDR3aa: CASSLVAGASTDTQYF; CDR3nt: TGTGCCAGCAGCTTAGTCGCGGGGGCTAGCACAGATACGCAGTATTTT
abundance: -; d_gene: -; v_gene: TRBV7-9; j_gene: TRBJ1-5; CDR3aa: CASSLGEGGNQPQHF; CDR3nt: TGTGCCAGCAGCTTAGGCGAGGGTGGCAATCAGCCCCAGCATTTT
abundance: -; d_gene: TRBD1; v_gene: TRBV19; j_gene: TRBJ2-5; CDR3aa: CASSIEGRGRETQYF; CDR3nt: TGTGCCAGTAGTATAGAGGGCAGGGGGCGGGAGACCCAGTACTTC
abundance: -; d_gene: -; v_gene: TRBV4-1; j_gene: TRBJ1-2; CDR3aa: CASSQEFTVGRGYTF; CDR3nt: TGCGCCAGCAGCCAAGAGTTTACGGTGGGGCGCGGCTACACCTTC
abundance: once; d_gene: -; v_gene: TRBV14; j_gene: TRBJ1-5; CDR3aa: CASSQDSQPQHF; CDR3nt: TGTGCCAGCAGCCAAGATAGCCAGCCCCAGCATTTT
abundance: -; d_gene: -; v_gene: TRBV19; j_gene: TRBJ2-2; CDR3aa: CASSTPRSSTGELFF; CDR3nt: TGTGCCAGTAGTACCCCCAGGTCCAGCACCGGGGAGCTGTTTTTT
abundance: -; d_gene: -; v_gene: TRBV7-2; j_gene: TRBJ1-1; CDR3aa: CASSLMPPPGIEAFF; CDR3nt: TGTGCCAGCAGCTTAATGCCCCCCCCAGGGATCGAAGCTTTCTTT
abundance: -; d_gene: TRBD2; v_gene: TRBV6-2/TRBV6-3; j_gene: TRBJ2-1; CDR3aa: CASSTRTSGRVDEQFF; CDR3nt: TGTGCCAGCAGCACAAGGACTAGCGGGAGGGTTGATGAGCAGTTCTTC
abundance: -; d_gene: -; v_gene: TRBV20-1; j_gene: TRBJ2-3; CDR3aa: CSASVEDTQYF; CDR3nt: TGCAGTGCTAGTGTGGAGGATACGCAGTATTTT
abundance: -; d_gene: -; v_gene: TRBV3-1/TRBV3-2; j_gene: TRBJ1-1; CDR3aa: CASSQGGLSSEAFF; CDR3nt: TGTGCCAGCAGCCAAGGGGGCCTTTCGTCTGAAGCTTTCTTT
abundance: -; d_gene: TRBD1; v_gene: TRBV24-1; j_gene: TRBJ1-5; CDR3aa: CATSPPGTGNQPQHF; CDR3nt: TGTGCCACCAGCCCACCCGGGACAGGAAATCAGCCCCAGCATTTT
abundance: -; d_gene: TRBD2; v_gene: TRBV10-3; j_gene: TRBJ2-1; CDR3aa: CAISVSDSGGAEQFF; CDR3nt: TGTGCCATCAGTGTTAGTGATAGCGGGGGGGCCGAGCAGTTCTTC